The next 26 T cell receptor beta chains were all read from a single sample in a study of blood T cell repertoires in COVID-19. Clones were sequenced by immunoSEQ multiplex PCR, and TCRdb holds only the in-frame ones, with some missing. The sample contains roughly 56,000 clones, 92% of which appear only once. The sample was peripheral blood. The receptors here all came from a man over 45 with active COVID-19.

The V gene is TRBV20-1, the J gene TRBJ1-2; tentatively, D is TRBD1 (6 bases). Trimming cost V 3 bases and J 2 bases, with 13 bases left between them. Germline V lookup: CDR1 DFQATT, CDR2 SNEGSKA (reference sequence). The CDR3 spans 14 residues. CDR3 region: CSASHYQGNYGYTF. The CDR3 region has the DNA TGCAGTGCTAGTCACTACCAGGGGAACTATGGCTACACCTTC.

J is TRBJ2-6 and V is TRBV6-1; D remains ambiguous. CDR1 and CDR2 from the germline V gene are MNHNS and SASEGT. The length of the CDR3 is 15 residues. Deletions cut 2 bases from V and 0 bases from J, with 5 bases between. The CDR3 sequence: CASSERGSGANVLTF. CDR3 bases: TGTGCCAGCAGTGAAAGAGGCTCTGGGGCCAACGTCCTGACTTTC.

This rearrangement joins TRBV28 to TRBJ2-7; D gene uncertain. Trimming took 3 bases from V and 4 from J, leaving 7 bases between them. Germline-derived CDR1 and CDR2 are MDHEN and SYDVKM. This CDR3 is 12 amino acids long. The CDR3, as DNA: TGTGCCAGCAGTTTGTTGCGTTACGAGCAGTACTTC. Translation: CASSLLRYEQYF.

The genes are TRBV7-9 and TRBJ1-1; D gene unclear. With 5 bases removed from V and 8 bases from J, the gap between germline ends came to 12 bases. The CDR3 totals 12 residues. CDR1 and CDR2 from the germline V gene are SEHNR and FQNEAQ (reference sequence). CDR3 in amino acids: CASSTPQWEAFF. The CDR3 coding sequence is TGTGCCAGCAGCACCCCACAATGGGAAGCTTTCTTT.

The V and J genes are TRBV28 and TRBJ1-2; TRBD1 agrees at 7 bases. The germline V gene has CDR1 MDHEN and CDR2 SYDVKM. V gave up 6 bases and J gave up 2 bases; unmatched junction bases: 3. This CDR3 region has 13 residues. CDR3 nucleotides: TGTGCCAGCAGCTGGGGACAGAACTATGGCTACACCTTC. Translation: CASSWGQNYGYTF.

This CDR3 is CASSFPPGYEQYF. The CDR3 region has the DNA TGTGCCAGCAGCTTCCCTCCGGGCTACGAGCAGTACTTC. The rearrangement uses TRBV7-9 and TRBJ2-7; D is unresolved. V was cut by 3 bases and J by 3 bases, with 9 bases left in between. The CDR3 consists of 13 residues. CDR1 and CDR2 from the germline V gene are SEHNR and FQNEAQ (reference sequence).

V is TRBV5-4 and J is TRBJ1-4; TRBD1 aligns across 7 bases. The germline V gene has CDR1 SGHNT and CDR2 YYREEE (reference sequence). V gave up 9 bases and J gave up 6 bases; unmatched junction bases: 14. CDR3 length equals 15 residues. Written as DNA, the CDR3 is TGTGCCACCTCGAGTCGAGGGGGCGGATATGAAAAACTGTTTTTT. Translated, it gives CATSSRGGGYEKLFF.

V usage is TRBV6-1 and J usage is TRBJ1-2; D is unresolved. Trimming took off 1 base at V and 4 bases at J, with 7 bases between the two ends. The germline CDR1 and CDR2 sequences are MNHNS and SASEGT. There are 13 residues in the CDR3. CDR3 sequence: CASSEGILYGYTF. DNA for the CDR3: TGTGCCAGCAGTGAAGGAATACTCTATGGCTACACCTTC.

The rearrangement joins TRBV5-1 to TRBJ2-7; 9 bases agree with TRBD1. Trimming at V came to 5 bases and at J to 3 bases, leaving 9 bases not matched to a gene. The germline V gene has CDR1 SGHRS and CDR2 YFSETQ. The CDR3 is 15 amino acids. CDR3 DNA sequence: TGCGCCAGCAGAGCAGGGACAGGGAGGGACTACGAGCAGTACTTC. Protein product: CASRAGTGRDYEQYF.

V gene TRBV23-1 combines with J gene TRBJ2-7; D gene ambiguous. TRBV23-1 is marked as an open reading frame, function uncertain. The CDR3 has 13 residues. V lost 6 bases and J lost 4, with 13 bases in between. This chain's CDR3 is CASSPRIAYEQYF. CDR3 DNA sequence: TGCGCCAGCAGCCCCCGGATAGCTTACGAGCAGTACTTC.

J is TRBJ1-3 and V is TRBV15; no definite D call. The germline CDR1 and CDR2 sequences are LNHNV and YYDKDF (reference sequence). The V end was cut by 0 bases, the J end by 3 bases, with 3 bases between. This CDR3 region has 13 residues. This chain's CDR3 is CATSRDLGNTIYF. The CDR3 coding sequence is TGTGCCACCAGCAGAGATCTTGGAAACACCATATATTTT.

The V call is TRBV7-2, the J call TRBJ1-2; possible D gene TRBD1, 5 bases. Trimming cost V 5 bases and J 5 bases, with 15 bases left between them. The CDR3 totals 14 residues. The germline V gene encodes CDR1 SGHTA and CDR2 FQGNSA. CDR3 sequence reads: CASSREGRTYGYTF. CDR3 nucleotides: TGTGCCAGCAGCCGGGAGGGGAGGACGTATGGCTACACCTTC.

V usage is TRBV9 and J usage is TRBJ2-7; D ambiguous. This CDR3 has 13 amino acids. V gave up 0 bases and J gave up 0 bases, with 4 bases separating them. Per the germline V gene, CDR1 is SGDLS and CDR2 is YYNGEE. CDR3 residues: CASSVGSSYEQYF. As DNA, the CDR3 is TGTGCCAGCAGCGTAGGGAGCTCCTACGAGCAGTACTTC.

The chain employs TRBV11-2 and TRBJ2-7, with unresolved D. Germline loops: CDR1 SGHAT, CDR2 FQNNGV. V shed 1 base and J shed 3 bases, with 4 bases lying between them. This CDR3 has 12 residues. The CDR3 nucleotides read TGTGCCAGCAGCTTAGGCAGCTACGAGCAGTACTTC. As protein: CASSLGSYEQYF.

The gene calls are TRBV6-2 or TRBV6-3 and TRBJ2-7; tentative D call: TRBD2 (5 bases). There are 13 residues in the CDR3. The V and J ends lost 8 bases and 4 bases respectively, with 15 bases between them. Germline-derived CDR1 and CDR2 are MNHEY and SVGEGT. This chain's CDR3 is CASGLGNPYEQYF. The CDR3 coding sequence is TGTGCCAGCGGCCTCGGGAATCCTTACGAGCAGTACTTC.

The chain uses TRBV28 and TRBJ1-1; D is unclear. CDR1 and CDR2 from the germline V gene are MDHEN and SYDVKM. The CDR3 runs to 12 residues. V lost 7 bases, J lost 1 base, and 7 bases lay in between. For the CDR3, the DNA is TGTGCCAGCATTGCGTCGAACACTGAAGCTTTCTTT. It translates to CASIASNTEAFF.

The chain links TRBV28 to TRBJ2-2; the match to TRBD1 covers 9 bases. J gave up 7 bases and V 5 bases, and 11 bases lay outside the gene matches. The CDR3 is 16 residues long. CDR1 and CDR2 (germline): MDHEN, SYDVKM. In nucleotides, the CDR3 is TGTGCCAGCAGTCCCGACGGGACAGGGTTCGGCGGGGAGCTGTTTTTT. Protein sequence: CASSPDGTGFGGELFF. The entire variable domain, with the rest obtained from reference TRBV28 and TRBJ2-2, is as follows: DVKVTQSSRYLVKRTGEKVFLECVQDMDHENMFWYRQDPGLGLRLIYFSYDVKMKEKGDIPEGYSVSREKKERFSLILESASTNQTSMYLCASSPDGTGFGGELFFGEGSRLTVL.

As DNA, the CDR3 is TGTGCCAGCAGCTTGGATCAGTTGAACACTGAAGCTTTCTTT. Its protein is CASSLDQLNTEAFF. The gene calls are TRBV5-4 and TRBJ1-1; D is unclear. Germline CDR1 and CDR2: SGHNT and YYREEE (reference sequence). The length of the CDR3 is 14 residues. V lost 0 bases, J lost 0 bases, and 6 bases lay in between.

This clone was detected once. The chain recombines TRBV23-1 with TRBJ2-1; TRBD1 agrees at 8 bases. TRBV23-1 is recorded as an ORF, its role being uncertain. CDR3 length: 14 amino acids. Trimming at V came to 1 base and at J to 10 bases, leaving 6 bases not matched to a gene. As DNA, the CDR3 is TGCGCCAGCAGTCAATGGGCAGGGGGCAGGGAGCAGTTCTTC. Encoded protein: CASSQWAGGREQFF.

This chain joins TRBV7-3 and TRBJ2-1, with D unclear. Germline values: CDR1 SGHTA, CDR2 FQGTGA. Trimming stripped 1 base from V and 5 bases from J, with 15 bases between. CDR3 length equals 16 residues. The CDR3 protein is CASSLRRRESDNEQFF. The CDR3 nucleotides are TGTGCCAGCAGCTTAAGGCGGCGTGAGAGCGACAATGAGCAGTTCTTC.

The chain is built from TRBV7-6 and TRBJ2-7; perhaps TRBD2 as D (5 bases). The CDR3 totals 15 residues. Trimming stripped 1 base from V and 2 bases from J, with 12 bases between. The germline gives CDR1 SGHVS, CDR2 FNYEAQ. In DNA, the CDR3 is TGTGCCAGCAGCTTAGGGGCGGGCCCGGCCTACGAGCAGTACTTC. It specifies CASSLGAGPAYEQYF.

This chain links TRBV7-9 with TRBJ1-3, with D maybe TRBD1 (6 bases). The CDR3 runs to 14 residues. Trimming removed 4 bases at V and 4 bases at J, with 11 bases between. From germline, CDR1 is SEHNR and CDR2 FQNEAQ (reference sequence). The CDR3 spells CASSSQQGGNTIYF. The DNA of the CDR3 is TGTGCCAGCAGCTCCCAACAGGGAGGAAACACCATATATTTT.

The chain links TRBV27 to TRBJ1-5, with TRBD1 as a possible D gene (5 bases). CDR3 length equals 14 residues. The V and J ends lost 3 bases and 0 bases respectively, with 6 bases between them. The V gene's germline CDR1 is MNHEY and CDR2 SMNVEV (reference sequence). CDR3 amino acids: CASSFGASNQPQHF. The DNA of the CDR3 is TGTGCCAGCAGTTTTGGGGCTAGCAATCAGCCCCAGCATTTT.

V and J are TRBV2 and TRBJ1-6, with D perhaps matching TRBD1 (6 bases). The V gene's germline CDR1 is SNHLY and CDR2 FYNNEI. Between the trimmed V and J ends, which lost 5 bases and 9 bases, there was a span of 17 bases. This CDR3 comprises 15 residues. CDR3 residues: CASSLEGQRSSPLHF. Written as DNA, the CDR3 is TGTGCCAGCAGTCTAGAAGGACAGCGGAGTTCACCCCTCCACTTT.

This clone occurred once. This sequence joins TRBV11-3 and TRBJ1-2; 7 positions match TRBD1. Germline trimming cut 3 bases from V and 7 bases from J; bases unmatched to any gene: 5. The CDR3 runs 13 residues. Germline CDR1 and CDR2: SGHNT and YENEEA. The CDR3 protein is CASSFSTGSGYTF. CDR3 in DNA: TGTGCCAGCAGCTTCTCGACAGGGTCTGGCTACACCTTC.

Points on this clone: The identical CDR3 is also encoded by other nucleotide sequences in the sample. The V and J genes are TRBV19 and TRBJ2-7; 9 bases agree with TRBD1. The CDR3 contains 14 residues. Germline lookup yields CDR1 LNHDA and CDR2 SQIVND (reference sequence). The junction had 3 bases not matched to a gene; V was cut back by 2 bases and J by 4 bases. The CDR3 loop reads CASSIRGQGYEQYF. The CDR3 bases are TGTGCCAGTAGTATACGAGGACAGGGGTACGAGCAGTACTTC.